This TCR beta chain was documented in a study of T-cell reconstitution after alpha-beta-depleted transplantation in children. This clonotype was seen ten or more times. Its antigen is currently unknown. The ends were cut back, 7 bases at V and 4 bases at J, with 14 bases in the middle. Germline lookup yields CDR1 ENHRY and CDR2 SYGVKD. The CDR3 runs 13 residues. For TCRbeta, the library was prepared with unique molecular identifiers. TCRdb processed the PCR reads anew with MiXCR; each CDR3 protein has one entry. This table has tens of thousands of distinct CDR3 sequences, under 6.5% appearing once. Study outcomes and limitations: Recipient T cells and thymic progenitors that survived were the source of the high TCRbeta diversity seen at day 60 in some patients. Alpha-beta T cells present about two months after transplant were reported to originate from several hundred expanded graft clones. T-cell counts and diversity at one year post-transplant came mainly from newly produced T cells.

This material consisted of peripheral blood, taken 60 days after TCRalphabeta/CD19-depleted stem cell transplant. The chain is built from TRBV10-3 and TRBJ2-7, with D perhaps TRBD1 or TRBD2 (5 bases each). The TCR was taken from a child under two years old who had a stem cell transplant for acute myeloid leukemia, so the T cells may come from the graft donor. For the CDR3, the DNA is TGTGCCATCATCGACAGTCGGACTTACGAGCAGTACTTC. This codes for CAIIDSRTYEQYF.